This entry is about one T cell receptor (beta chain). The sample originates from a study of PD-1 blockade in classical Hodgkin lymphoma. This CDR3 is 16 amino acids long. The ends lost 2 bases at V and 10 bases at J; junction bases unmatched: 11. The germline V gene encodes CDR1 SGHAT and CDR2 FQDESV (reference sequence). Every patient experienced relapse after autologous stem cell transplantation, and brentuximab vedotin exposure varied. Method: immunoSEQ multiplex PCR; TCRdb's copy keeps in-frame clones and lacks some. The sample holds roughly 8,000 clones, around four fifths seen once. The material sequenced was peripheral blood mononuclear cells (PBMCs), taken at baseline. This sequence was found in a human donor with classical Hodgkin lymphoma. The chain combines TRBV11-1 with TRBJ2-1; the match to TRBD2 covers 10 bases. CDR3 sequence reads: CASSLTSQREGREQFF. As DNA, the CDR3 is TGTGCCAGCAGCTTAACGAGCCAGCGGGAGGGCCGGGAGCAGTTCTTC.